The T cell receptor beta chain under discussion was sequenced for a study of T cell responses to AZD1222 COVID-19 vaccine. For this clone: No antigen is known for it.

The germline V gene has CDR1 SGHTA and CDR2 FQGNSA. CDR3 size: 15 residues. V was shortened by 5 bases and J by 0 bases, with 13 bases between the two germline ends. The method was immunoSEQ multiplex PCR; TCRdb's version includes in-frame clones alone and lacks a portion of them. This sample has 30,000 to 35,000 clones, with around 78% found just once. General observations from the study: Targeting of unmutated variant regions was reportedly seen in nearly half of spike-specific TCRs.

The chain recombines TRBV7-2 with TRBJ1-1; unclear D gene. This specimen consisted of peripheral blood, obtained 28 days after the second AZD1222 dose. The source is an adult who received the AZD1222 COVID-19 vaccine. CDR3 loop: CASSPWWQMNTEAFF. CDR3 sequence (DNA): TGTGCCAGCAGCCCCTGGTGGCAGATGAACACTGAAGCTTTCTTT.